Presented here are 27 T cell receptor beta chains from one specimen sequenced in a study of blood T cell repertoires in COVID-19. Only in-frame clones appear in the TCRdb table, and some are missing; sequencing was by immunoSEQ multiplex PCR. The data show fewer than 120,000 clones, roughly four fifths seen once. The sample comprised peripheral blood. The receptors originated from an older woman with acute or convalescent COVID-19.

The chain carries TRBV6-2 or TRBV6-3 and TRBJ1-2; no clear D gene. Trimming removed 0 bases from V and 7 bases from J, with 15 bases in between. CDR3 length: 15 amino acids. Per germline, CDR1 MNHEY and CDR2 SVGEGT. CDR3 bases: TGTGCCAGCAGTTACTCCGTGGAGGGAAGGAGTGGCTACACCTTC. Translating it yields CASSYSVEGRSGYTF.

This clone came up a few times. V and J are TRBV19 and TRBJ1-5, with no clear D. This CDR3 spans 11 amino acids. Germline V lookup: CDR1 LNHDA, CDR2 SQIVND (reference sequence). V was trimmed by 1 base and J by 8 bases, leaving 3 bases between them. The CDR3 DNA reads as TGTGCCAGTAGTATAGGCGAGCCCCAGCATTTT. Encoded protein: CASSIGEPQHF.

This chain joins TRBV2 and TRBJ2-2; D may be TRBD1 (7 bases). The V gene's germline CDR1 is SNHLY and CDR2 FYNNEI. V was trimmed by 8 bases and J by 6 bases, leaving 25 bases between them. The CDR3 loop spans 17 amino acids. The CDR3 region is CASRRQGGFPGSGELFF. For the CDR3, the DNA is TGTGCCAGCCGGCGACAGGGAGGTTTTCCGGGTTCCGGGGAGCTGTTTTTT.

The chain joins TRBV6-2 or TRBV6-3 to TRBJ1-2; a weak D match, TRBD1 (5 bases). Trimming removed 6 bases at V and 4 bases at J, with 9 bases between. CDR3 length: 12 residues. The germline gives CDR1 MNHEY, CDR2 SVGEGT. CDR3 sequence reads: CASSLTGYGYTF. The DNA for the CDR3 is TGTGCCAGCAGCCTAACAGGCTATGGCTACACCTTC.

The chain combines TRBV28 with TRBJ1-4; D is possibly TRBD1 (6 bases). V was pared by 2 bases and J by 7 bases, with 14 bases between. Germline V gives CDR1 MDHEN, CDR2 SYDVKM. The CDR3 contains 15 residues. CDR3 coding DNA: TGTGCCAGCAGTTTAGGGTACCCCAGGGGTGAAAAACTGTTTTTT. This encodes CASSLGYPRGEKLFF. Using reference TRBV28 and TRBJ1-4 for the parts outside the CDR3, the full variable domain is DVKVTQSSRYLVKRTGEKVFLECVQDMDHENMFWYRQDPGLGLRLIYFSYDVKMKEKGDIPEGYSVSREKKERFSLILESASTNQTSMYLCASSLGYPRGEKLFFGSGTQLSVL.

This sequence joins TRBV28 and TRBJ1-2; weak D call: TRBD1 (6 bases). This CDR3 has 18 residues. Germline values: CDR1 MDHEN, CDR2 SYDVKM. Deletions cut 3 bases from V and 5 bases from J, with 25 bases between. CDR3 nucleotides: TGTGCCAGCAGTTTCTCCCCTTACAGGGACGTCGGACGATATGGCTACACCTTC. Translating it yields CASSFSPYRDVGRYGYTF.

V is TRBV24-1 and J is TRBJ1-2, with a possible D match to TRBD1 (5 bases). CDR1 and CDR2 (germline): KGHDR, SFDVKD. The CDR3 is made up of 15 amino acids. Trimming took off 2 bases at V and 4 bases at J, with 13 bases between the two ends. In DNA form, the CDR3 reads TGTGCCACCAGTGATTCCCATGGGGCCTTCTATGGCTACACCTTC. Amino acid sequence: CATSDSHGAFYGYTF.

The rearrangement uses TRBV14 and TRBJ1-1; no firm D call. The length of the CDR3 is 14 residues. Per germline, CDR1 SGHDN and CDR2 FVKESK. V dropped 3 bases and J dropped 7 bases, with 15 bases sitting between them. This chain's CDR3 is CASSHGEGIIEAFF. The CDR3 DNA is TGTGCCAGCAGCCATGGGGAGGGAATTATTGAAGCTTTCTTT.

This clone was counted once. The CDR3 here is CASSQDVDTQYF. CDR3 coding DNA: TGTGCCAGCAGCCAAGACGTAGATACGCAGTATTTT. This sequence joins TRBV4-2 and TRBJ2-3; D gene ambiguous. This CDR3 is 12 amino acids long. The ends were cut back, 0 bases at V and 5 bases at J, with 3 bases in the middle. In germline, CDR1 is LGHNA, CDR2 YNFKEQ.

This clone has a single count. The chain has TRBV21-1 and TRBJ2-4; the table's D call, TRBD2, has no DNA check behind it. TRBV21-1 is flagged as a pseudogene. This CDR3 is 18 amino acids long. This CDR3 reads CASSKEWFQRSAENIQYF. Written as DNA, the CDR3 is TGTGCCAGCAGCAAAGAATGGTTCCAGCGGTCGGCGGAAAACATTCAGTACTTC.

J is TRBJ1-3 and V is TRBV19; possibly TRBD1 for D (6 bases). Trimming removed 5 bases at V and 2 bases at J, with 13 bases between. Germline V gives CDR1 LNHDA, CDR2 SQIVND (reference sequence). This CDR3 has 15 residues. CDR3 nucleotides: TGTGCCAGTAGTGGGGGCACGACAGCTGGAAACACCATATATTTT. Translated: CASSGGTTAGNTIYF.

A word on this clone: Other nucleotide sequences from this sample produce the same CDR3. The V and J genes are TRBV12-3 or TRBV12-4 and TRBJ1-6; D perhaps matches TRBD1 (5 bases). V lost 5 bases to trimming and J lost 8 bases, with 10 bases between them. CDR3 size: 13 residues. CDR3 protein: CASSLQGDSPLHF. For the CDR3, the DNA is TGTGCCAGCAGTCTGCAGGGCGATTCACCCCTCCACTTT.

The chain is built from TRBV18 and TRBJ1-1; D is ambiguous. Germline CDR1 reads KGHSH; CDR2 reads LQKENI. CDR3 length equals 15 residues. The ends were cut back, 2 bases at V and 3 bases at J, with 13 bases in the middle. CDR3 region: CASSPGRSSDTEAFF. The CDR3, as DNA: TGTGCCAGCTCACCAGGGAGGAGTTCGGACACTGAAGCTTTCTTT.

This clone has only one observation. The CDR3 DNA is TGCGCCAGCAGCCAAGTCGTGGGCGGGGGTGAGCTGAACACTGAAGCTTTCTTT. It codes for CASSQVVGGGELNTEAFF. This rearrangement joins TRBV4-3 to TRBJ1-1, with D perhaps TRBD1 (5 bases). V lost 1 base and J lost 0, with 18 bases in between. The CDR3 sequence is 18 residues long. CDR1 and CDR2 from the germline V gene are LGHNA and YSLEER.

With regard to this clone: At one end, the junction sequence differs from germline, possibly due to a read error. The gene calls are TRBV7-7 and TRBJ2-2; 7 nucleotides line up with TRBD1. Germline V gene lookup returns CDR1 SSHAT and CDR2 FNYEAQ (reference sequence). The CDR3 runs to 16 residues. This CDR3 is CASSLEAGGNTGELFF. CDR3 nucleotides: TGTGCTAGCAGCTTAGAGGCAGGGGGGAACACCGGGGAGCTGTTTTTT.

The chain couples TRBV2 to TRBJ2-7, with 11 nucleotides matching TRBD2. CDR1 is SNHLY, CDR2 FYNNEI, per germline. The CDR3 contains 14 residues. The trim removed 5 bases at V and 5 bases at J, leaving 5 bases unmatched. The CDR3 sequence: CASSSLAGVDEQYF. CDR3 bases: TGTGCCAGCAGTTCACTAGCGGGGGTCGACGAGCAGTACTTC. Full variable domain (remainder filled in from reference TRBV2 and TRBJ2-7): EPEVTQTPSHQVTQMGQEVILRCVPISNHLYFYWYRQILGQKVEFLVSFYNNEISEKSEIFDDQFSVERPDGSNFTLKIRSTKLEDSAMYFCASSSLAGVDEQYFGPGTRLTVT.

The chain employs TRBV9 and TRBJ2-5; 13 positions match TRBD2. The CDR3 loop spans 16 amino acids. V trimming: 4 bases; J trimming: 5 bases; junction bases outside the gene matches: 8. The germline CDR1 and CDR2 sequences are SGDLS and YYNGEE. CDR3 in DNA: TGTGCCAGCAGCTTCACTAGCGGGGGGGCCGTGGAGACCCAGTACTTC. Its translation: CASSFTSGGAVETQYF.

DNA of the CDR3: TGTGCCAGCAGCTTTCCGGGGGAGCAGTACTTC. Its protein is CASSFPGEQYF. The J gene is TRBJ2-7, the V gene TRBV11-2; a possible D gene is TRBD2 (5 bases). The germline CDR1 and CDR2 sequences are SGHAT and FQNNGV. V shed 3 bases and J shed 7 bases, with 7 bases lying between them. This CDR3 contains 11 residues. Full variable domain (rest looked up from reference TRBV11-2 and TRBJ2-7): EAGVAQSPRYKIIEKRQSVAFWCNPISGHATLYWYQQILGQGPKLLIQFQNNGVVDDSQLPKDRFSAERLKGVDSTLKIQPAKLEDSAVYLCASSFPGEQYFGPGTRLTVT.

The chain joins TRBV18 to TRBJ1-1, with 8 nucleotides matching TRBD1. CDR3 length: 14 amino acids. J gave up 6 bases and V 6 bases, and 9 bases lay outside the gene matches. CDR1 is KGHSH and CDR2 is LQKENI in the germline V gene. DNA of the CDR3: TGTGCCAGCTCGCAAGACAGGGGATTCCCTGAAGCTTTCTTT. This encodes CASSQDRGFPEAFF.

The chain uses TRBV2 and TRBJ1-2, with TRBD1 matching 9 bases. Germline loops: CDR1 SNHLY, CDR2 FYNNEI. V lost 2 bases to trimming and J lost 2 bases; unmatched junction nucleotides: 6. This CDR3 has 16 residues. CDR3 bases: TGTGCCAGCAGTGAAACCCGGACAGGGGAGAACTATGGCTACACCTTC. Protein product: CASSETRTGENYGYTF. The full variable domain, its missing parts supplied by reference TRBV2 and TRBJ1-2, is EPEVTQTPSHQVTQMGQEVILRCVPISNHLYFYWYRQILGQKVEFLVSFYNNEISEKSEIFDDQFSVERPDGSNFTLKIRSTKLEDSAMYFCASSETRTGENYGYTFGSGTRLTVV.

The V call is TRBV27, the J call TRBJ2-2, with a tentative D call TRBD2 (6 bases). V was trimmed by 1 base and J by 2 bases, leaving 14 bases between them. CDR3 size: 17 residues. Looked up from germline, CDR1 is MNHEY and CDR2 is SMNVEV (reference sequence). CDR3 protein: CASSLWARRGNTGELFF. CDR3 DNA: TGTGCCAGCAGTTTATGGGCTAGGAGGGGCAACACCGGGGAGCTGTTTTTT.

The chain is built from TRBV4-1 and TRBJ1-1; unclear D gene. Trimming shortened V by 1 base and J by 2 bases, and 11 bases separated the two germline ends. Germline lookup yields CDR1 MGHRA and CDR2 YSYEKL. This CDR3 comprises 15 residues. In nucleotides, the CDR3 is TGCGCCAGCAGCCAAGGGAGGGCCGTTAACACTGAAGCTTTCTTT. Protein product: CASSQGRAVNTEAFF.

The chain joins TRBV30 to TRBJ2-3, with D perhaps TRBD2 (5 bases). Between the trimmed V and J ends, which lost 0 bases and 2 bases, there was a span of 15 bases. Germline V gene data show CDR1 as GTSNPN and CDR2 as SVGIG (reference sequence). The CDR3 spans 16 residues. CDR3 sequence: CAWSVLFDYDTDTQYF. As DNA, the CDR3 is TGTGCCTGGAGTGTACTCTTCGACTACGACACAGATACGCAGTATTTT. The complete variable domain, with remaining parts taken from reference TRBV30 and TRBJ2-3, reads SQTIHQWPATLVQPVGSPLSLECTVEGTSNPNLYWYRQAAGRGLQLLFYSVGIGQISSEVPQNLSASRPQDRQFILSSKKLLLSDSGFYLCAWSVLFDYDTDTQYFGPGTRLTVL.

The J gene is TRBJ2-5, the V gene TRBV19; TRBD1 matches at 8 bases. Trimming removed 3 bases from V and 6 bases from J; junction bases left unmatched: 6. The CDR3 is made up of 14 amino acids. Germline CDR1 reads LNHDA; CDR2 reads SQIVND (reference sequence). The CDR3 protein is CASSIGQGAKTQYF. CDR3 nucleotides: TGTGCCAGTAGTATCGGGCAGGGGGCGAAGACCCAGTACTTC.

The V call is TRBV7-7, the J call TRBJ2-7, with D possibly matching TRBD2 (7 bases). From germline, CDR1 is SSHAT and CDR2 FNYEAQ (reference sequence). The V end was cut by 8 bases, the J end by 8 bases, with 19 bases between. The CDR3 is made up of 13 amino acids. CDR3 in amino acids: CASGPSGGDKQYF. For the CDR3, the DNA is TGTGCCAGCGGACCCTCGGGGGGCGATAAGCAGTACTTC. The complete variable domain, with remaining parts taken from reference TRBV7-7 and TRBJ2-7, reads GAGVSQSPRYKVTKRGQDVTLRCDPISSHATLYWYQQALGQGPEFLTYFNYEAQPDKSGLPSDRFSAERPEGSISTLTIQRTEQRDSAMYRCASGPSGGDKQYFGPGTRLTVT.

This chain connects TRBV12-1 to TRBJ2-1; the DNA was not compared with TRBD2, the D call given in the table. TRBV12-1 is labeled a pseudogene. CDR3 length equals 17 residues. The CDR3 coding sequence is TGTGCCAGCAGCTTTGATCGGGCGCTAGCCGCCCACAATGAGCAGTTCTTC. The encoded protein is CASSFDRALAAHNEQFF.

The rearrangement joins TRBV27 to TRBJ2-1; 9 bases fit TRBD2. The CDR3 extends over 16 amino acids. Trimming at V came to 7 bases and at J to 2 bases, leaving 9 bases not matched to a gene. Germline V lookup: CDR1 MNHEY, CDR2 SMNVEV (reference sequence). CDR3 loop: CASTSRGGGAYNEQFF. The DNA for the CDR3 is TGTGCCAGCACCAGCAGGGGCGGGGGGGCCTACAATGAGCAGTTCTTC.